This T cell receptor (beta chain) was profiled in a study of blood T cell repertoires in COVID-19. Study-level background: The origin of the acute and convalescent COVID-19 samples was the United States, Italy and Spain. Nucleic acid was either cDNA or gDNA, and it came from T cells, B-cell-depleted T cells, or PBMCs.

Authors' data handling: Reference gene primer amplification in the assay estimated nucleated cell counts. This table comes from immunoSEQ multiplex PCR, and its TCRdb copy is limited to in-frame clones, with some not included. That table supplies the V and J calls and clone size; D and trimming were determined from the DNA. The sample includes approximately 240,000 clones, approximately 86% of them seen just once. This receptor was taken from a woman aged 25 to 39 who had recovered from COVID-19. Sample: peripheral blood.

The chain's CDR3 is CASSLNLLLLRVEQFF. CDR3 sequence (DNA): TGTGCCAGCAGCTTAAACCTTTTATTATTACGGGTTGAGCAGTTCTTC. V is TRBV7-3 and J is TRBJ2-1, with D uncertain. Germline-derived CDR1 and CDR2 are SGHTA and FQGTGA. The CDR3 length is 16 residues. V lost 1 base, J lost 9 bases, and 19 bases lay in between.